These 21 T cell receptor beta chains share one sample of origin, sequenced in a study of prognosis after radiotherapy for stage I lung cancer. Two-round multiplex PCR, the amplification method, yielded TCR beta CDR3 from genomic DNA. The use of primers specific to each TRBV and TRBJ gene characterized first-round PCR. One entry per CDR3 protein results from TCRdb running MiXCR on the multiplex PCR reads. The sample has 50,000 to 75,000 distinct CDR3 sequences, around 27% seen once. The sequences come from PBMCs, collected before or after stereotactic body radiation therapy (not recorded which). These receptors originate from a donor aged 50 or older with non-small cell lung cancer.

The rearrangement joins TRBV5-1 to TRBJ1-2; D might be TRBD1 (5 bases). Germline-derived CDR1 and CDR2 are SGHRS and YFSETQ. CDR3 length: 16 residues. Trimming shortened V by 4 bases and J by 5 bases, and 21 bases separated the two germline ends. The CDR3 coding sequence is TGCGCCAGCAGCCAAAGAGCGGACATGTCAGGGTATGGCTACACCTTC. Its translation: CASSQRADMSGYGYTF.

Worth noting for this clonotype: This likely came from a read error, as a far larger clone is one base away. The rearrangement uses TRBV6-4 and TRBJ1-5; no reliable D call. Trimming removed 6 bases at V and 3 bases at J, with 15 bases between. The CDR3 length is 15 residues. Germline lookup yields CDR1 MRHNA and CDR2 SNTAGT. CDR3 nucleotides: TGTGCCAGCAGGAAGGTCTGGTCCCCCAATCAGCCCCAGCATTTT. Translation gives CASRKVWSPNQPQHF.

Many counts were recorded for this clonotype. V is TRBV12-3 or TRBV12-4 and J is TRBJ1-1; D is possibly TRBD1 (5 bases). This CDR3 is 12 amino acids long. Deletions cut 7 bases from V and 3 bases from J, with 9 bases between. The DNA for the CDR3 is TGTGCCAGCATCCGGGGGGACACTGAAGCTTTCTTT. Encoded protein: CASIRGDTEAFF.

In this sample, this clonotype turned up many times. The chain joins TRBV12-3 or TRBV12-4 to TRBJ1-4; possible D gene TRBD1, 5 bases. V lost 6 bases, J lost 4 bases, and 15 bases lay in between. CDR3 length equals 15 residues. CDR3 nucleotides: TGTGCCAGCAGAAACCGGGACGGGAGTAATGAAAAACTGTTTTTT. It is translated as CASRNRDGSNEKLFF.

For this clonotype: Germline is not matched at one junction end, which may reflect a read error. V is TRBV6-4 and J is TRBJ2-6; perhaps TRBD1 as D (5 bases). Germline CDR1 MRHNA, CDR2 SNTAGT. CDR3 length: 13 residues. CDR3 region: CASRLSGANVQTF. The CDR3 DNA reads TGTGCCAGCAGACTCTCTGGGGCCAACGTCCAGACTTTC.

This clonotype appeared many times. CDR3 amino acids: CASRTGTGPGQPQHF. Here the CDR3 DNA reads TGTGCCAGCAGAACCGGGACAGGGCCGGGGCAGCCCCAGCATTTT. The rearrangement uses TRBV28 and TRBJ1-5, with 9 bases matching TRBD1. The germline CDR1 and CDR2 sequences are MDHEN and SYDVKM. The trim removed 6 bases at V and 7 bases at J, leaving 10 bases unmatched. The CDR3 covers 15 residues.

Of note for this clonotype: A far larger clone is one base from this, pointing to a likely read error. The chain is built from TRBV6-9 and TRBJ1-1; D unresolved. The germline CDR1 and CDR2 sequences are MNHGY and SVAAGI. The CDR3 is 16 amino acids. CDR3 residues: CASSYVGGRRNTEDFF. As DNA, the CDR3 is TGTGCCAGCAGTTACGTAGGCGGCAGGAGGAACACTGAAGATTTCTTT.

This chain links TRBV7-2 with TRBJ1-5; D remains unclear. Trimming pared 6 bases from V and 6 bases from J, leaving 18 bases between. The length of the CDR3 is 15 residues. Per the germline V gene, CDR1 is SGHTA and CDR2 is FQGNSA. CDR3 bases: TGTGCCAGCAGATTGAAGTACGGGATCGGTCAGCCCCAGCATTTT. It encodes CASRLKYGIGQPQHF.

This clonotype was seen many times. This chain links TRBV2 with TRBJ1-2; D is unresolved. This CDR3 is built from 11 residues. Germline V gives CDR1 SNHLY, CDR2 FYNNEI. With 7 bases removed from V and 5 bases from J, the gap between germline ends came to 8 bases. The CDR3 bases are TGTGCCAGCAAATCAGAGTATGGCTACACCTTC. It specifies CASKSEYGYTF.

A word on this clonotype: A single base separates this from a much larger clone, so it may be a read error. The gene calls are TRBV12-3 or TRBV12-4 and TRBJ1-1; maybe TRBD1 (6 bases). This CDR3 spans 14 amino acids. CDR3 residues: CARSLFQEGVEAFF. As DNA, the CDR3 is TGTGCCAGAAGTTTGTTTCAAGAGGGGGTTGAAGCTTTCTTT.

This clonotype was seen at least ten times. V usage is TRBV6-4 and J usage is TRBJ2-6; D remains ambiguous. V was cut by 8 bases and J by 0 bases, with 8 bases left in between. The CDR3 loop spans 14 amino acids. Germline lookup yields CDR1 MRHNA and CDR2 SNTAGT. CDR3 nucleotides: TGTGCCAGCCCCGCAACCTCTGGGGCCAACGTCCTGACTTTC. It translates to CASPATSGANVLTF.

Note on this clonotype: This may stem from a read error, because a much larger clone lies one nucleotide away. The chain has TRBV5-8 and TRBJ1-1; D call uncertain. Trimming removed 6 bases at V and 2 bases at J, with 17 bases between. The CDR3 runs to 15 residues. CDR1 and CDR2 (germline): SGHTS, YDEGEE. The CDR3 sequence is CASISRPAGNTEAFF. CDR3 bases: TGTGCCAGCATCTCGAGACCAGCGGGTAACACTGAAGCTTTCTTT.

This clonotype was counted many times. J is TRBJ2-5 and V is TRBV20-1; D gene ambiguous. Germline CDR1 DFQATT, CDR2 SNEGSKA (reference sequence). Trimming removed 3 bases at V and 1 base at J, with 15 bases between. The CDR3 totals 15 residues. The CDR3 here is CSARRQPGGQETQYF. Here the CDR3 DNA reads TGCAGTGCTAGGAGGCAACCCGGTGGCCAAGAGACCCAGTACTTC.

Comment on this clonotype: A much more abundant neighbour one base away suggests this may be a read error. The V call is TRBV7-8, the J call TRBJ1-4; TRBD1 might be the D (5 bases). CDR3 length equals 18 residues. Germline loops: CDR1 SGHVS, CDR2 FQNEAQ. The CDR3 DNA reads as TGTGTCAGCAGCCAAGTGGTAGGGGCAGCGGTAACTAATGAAAAACTGTTTTTT. This translates into CVSSQVVGAAVTNEKLFF.

This clonotype occurred many times. The rearrangement links TRBV7-2 to TRBJ1-1; D is unclear. Trimming shortened V by 2 bases and J by 1 base, and 5 bases separated the two germline ends. The length of the CDR3 is 13 residues. CDR1 is SGHTA and CDR2 is FQGNSA in the germline V gene. The DNA for the CDR3 is TGTGCCAGCAGCTTAAACAGGAACACTGAAGCTTTCTTT. This gives the protein CASSLNRNTEAFF.

The V call is TRBV27, the J call TRBJ1-6, with D perhaps TRBD1 (5 bases). This CDR3 has 16 residues. The V gene lost 7 bases and the J gene lost 14 bases, with 27 bases spanning the gap. Germline V gene data show CDR1 as MNHEY and CDR2 as SMNVEV (reference sequence). The CDR3 here is CASIPGWGWGPGSLHF. The DNA of the CDR3 is TGTGCCAGCATCCCAGGGTGGGGTTGGGGCCCGGGGTCCCTCCACTTT.

This clonotype was observed many times. The J gene is TRBJ1-5, the V gene TRBV6-5; 7 bases are shared with TRBD1. The CDR3 spans 17 residues. Trimming cost V 7 bases and J 3 bases; bases outside gene matches: 15. The V gene's germline CDR1 is MNHEY and CDR2 SVGAGI. CDR3 residues: CASTEHAGTATNQPQHF. CDR3 coding DNA: TGTGCCAGCACCGAACACGCCGGGACAGCTACCAATCAGCCCCAGCATTTT.

This clonotype has just a few counts. This chain connects TRBV5-4 to TRBJ2-5; 8 bases match TRBD2. In germline, CDR1 is SGHNT, CDR2 YYREEE (reference sequence). The J segment lost 3 bases and the V segment lost 0 bases, leaving 4 bases of the junction unmatched. The CDR3 length is 15 residues. The CDR3 bases are TGTGCCAGCAGCTTGGTGGCGGGGGGAAAAGAGACCCAGTACTTC. As protein: CASSLVAGGKETQYF.

Concerning this clonotype itself: A read error may be the cause here, since a much bigger clone is one base away. The V gene is TRBV6-2 or TRBV6-3, the J gene TRBJ1-4, with D uncertain. Trimming cost V 11 bases and J 4 bases, with 14 bases left between them. This CDR3 has 13 amino acids. The germline V gene encodes CDR1 MNHEY and CDR2 SVGEGT. In DNA, the CDR3 is TGTGCCGGAGCAATGCTATTTAATGAAAAACTGTTTTTT. This encodes CAGAMLFNEKLFF.

On this clonotype itself: Given a much more abundant clone one base away, this may be a read error. The chain uses TRBV12-3 or TRBV12-4 and TRBJ1-1, with D tentatively TRBD1 (6 bases). This CDR3 region has 15 residues. CDR3 coding DNA: TGTGCCAGCAGTAAAACCGGGACAATGAACGCTGAAGCTTTCTTT. Its protein product is CASSKTGTMNAEAFF.

This clonotype was recorded at least ten times. J is TRBJ1-1 and V is TRBV12-3 or TRBV12-4; a weak D match, TRBD1 (5 bases). This CDR3 spans 14 amino acids. V was shortened by 4 bases and J by 8 bases, with 17 bases between the two germline ends. CDR3 loop: CASSYTGAGVEAFF. The CDR3 bases are TGTGCCAGCAGTTATACGGGCGCGGGGGTAGAAGCTTTCTTT.